This T cell receptor (beta chain) was captured in a study of blood T cell repertoires in COVID-19 (dated by TCRdb to the early 2020s). Study-level background: Collaborator samples came from the United States, Italy and Spain and covered acute and convalescent phases of COVID-19. The prospective study material was composed of cDNA or gDNA derived from T cells, B-cell-depleted T cells, or PBMCs. Deeply sampled blood TCRbeta repertoires from subjects exposed to, actively infected with, or recovered from COVID-19 were included in the dataset. The repertoires were released in a freely available public database intended as a resource for research on the immune response to SARS-CoV-2. Samples came from the ongoing ImmuneRACE study (first 160 participants) plus 1,254 subjects from 6 global collaborators. Sample metadata almost always included a de-identified subject ID, COVID-19 status, age in years and sex. Where available, HLA class I and class II types were obtained from metadata supplied by the sample provider rather than from assay-based typing.

At one collaborating source in Seattle, patients were enrolled during active infection and were followed longitudinally through the course of disease. The collaborating institutions used their own protocols to collect whole blood in K2EDTA tubes. For TCRbeta analysis, collaborator samples were shipped as frozen whole blood, as isolated PBMCs, or as DNA extracted from either sample type. This clone has a handful of counts. Its recognized antigen is unknown. Per-nucleotide qualities are absent, and no much larger clonotype sits a single base away. General findings and caveats noted by the study authors: How much clinical and demographic metadata was included differed by source and by participant, and the metadata was provided uncurated.

TCRbeta CDR3 regions were amplified from genomic DNA using the immunoSEQ Assay, a bias-controlled multiplex PCR. The original methods were these. Within the assay, amplification of reference gene primers was used to estimate how many nucleated cells each sample contained. To quantify the absolute abundance of each unique TCRbeta CDR3 rearrangement, sequence reads were collapsed and filtered. For each sample, productive Simpson clonality was calculated as the square root of Simpson's diversity index over productive rearrangements. TCRdb stores this immuneACCESS table with in-frame sequences only. Part of the clones is absent; in the studies checked, under half of the shortfall reflects unresolved V genes, and no reason is known for the rest. The V and J calls and the clone size are those of that table, but D and trimming were determined from the DNA. The sample data list 110,000 or so clones, and 85% of these were observed just once. More than 5% of the sample is held by the ten biggest clonotypes.

Including cysteine and phenylalanine, the CDR3 has 15 amino acids. The only DNA kept is the CDR3, 45 bases in frame from the first base. Germline trimming amounts to 1 base on V and 3 bases on J, with 6 as the count of junction bases outside the gene matches. The germline V gene provides CDR1 SGHDT and CDR2 YYEEEE. The sample taken for sequencing was peripheral blood. The rearrangement combines TRBV5-6 with TRBJ2-5; the junction holds 7 bases that match TRBD2. This receptor was identified in a woman aged 55 to 70 with COVID-19, enrolled during active disease. The CDR3 reads as follows: CASSLSRTRKETQYF. The DNA reads as follows: TGTGCCAGCAGCTTGTCCCGGACTAGAAAAGAGACCCAGTACTTC.